This T cell receptor beta chain emerged from a study of cytomegalovirus exposure and HLA in healthy donors. Remarks on this clone: What it recognizes is unknown. Other nucleotide sequences in the sample specify the same CDR3.

Study-level points and caveats: In a later analysis, first-cohort TCR clusters were found to tend to co-occur in the 100 to 150 validation repertoires. The investigators catalogued 180 or so TCR beta chains as cytomegalovirus-associated. In vitro confirmation showed three CMV-associated chains to be CMV antigen specific.

The CDR3 runs to 13 residues. The germline V gene has CDR1 SEHNR and CDR2 FQNEAQ (reference sequence). Trimming shortened V by 1 base and J by 2 bases, and 5 bases separated the two germline ends. Some clones are missing from TCRdb's copy, which holds only in-frame ones; the method was immunoSEQ multiplex PCR. The sample carries over 120,000 clones, roughly 86% recorded once. The origin of this receptor is a man younger than 35 in good health and CMV-seropositive. Material: PBMCs. The chain is built from TRBV7-9 and TRBJ1-1; D not certain. CDR3: CASSLGQNTEAFF. Here the CDR3 DNA reads TGTGCCAGCAGCTTAGGACAAAACACTGAAGCTTTCTTT.